The 2 T cell receptor beta chains reported below all come from one sample, sequenced in a study of Graves' ophthalmopathy and Graves' hyperthyroidism. Transcripts of RNA were the source for amplifying TCR beta CDR3 regions. In the first round, RT-PCR was carried out with HTBI primers, and a multiplex PCR formed the second round. TCRdb reprocessed the multiplex PCR reads with MiXCR, giving one entry per CDR3 protein. The table has 500,000 to 600,000 distinct CDR3 sequences, roughly 40% seen once. The sample comprised peripheral blood or thyroid tissue (not recorded which). All receptors come from an adult man with Graves' hyperthyroidism.

This clonotype was recorded many times. The rearrangement links TRBV7-9 to TRBJ1-2; TRBD1 matches 9 bases. The CDR3 loop spans 15 amino acids. Germline CDR1 is SEHNR and CDR2 is FQNEAQ (reference sequence). V gave up 1 base and J gave up 2 bases; unmatched junction bases: 2. CDR3 in amino acids: CASSLEDRGNYGYTF. The CDR3 DNA follows: TGTGCCAGCAGCTTAGAAGACAGGGGGAACTATGGCTACACCTTC.

To note about this clonotype: The germline gene is not matched at one end of the junction; a read error may be the cause. CDR3 bases: TGTGCCAGCAGTTACTCGAGGACAAGCAATCGGCCCCAGCATTTT. As protein: CASSYSRTSNRPQHF. V usage is TRBV6-1 and J usage is TRBJ1-5; D is perhaps TRBD1 (5 bases). This CDR3 has 15 residues. CDR1 MNHNS and CDR2 SASEGT come from the germline V gene.